What follows describes a single T cell receptor (beta chain). Its antigen remains unidentified. The data stem from a study of T cell responses to AZD1222 COVID-19 vaccine. Whole-study results and caveats: Baseline seropositivity characterized only six or seven AZD1222 recipients. Two doses of AZD1222 preceded a rise in Spike-specific TCR breadth and depth. Reportedly, nearly half of unique spike TCRs recognized epitopes outside B.1.351/B.1.1.7 mutations.

TCRdb keeps only in-frame clones here, not all; method: immunoSEQ multiplex PCR. The repertoire holds tens of thousands of clones, with about 80% as singletons. This CDR3 is built from 15 residues. The germline V gene has CDR1 PRHDT and CDR2 FYEKMQ (reference sequence). V trimming: 6 bases; J trimming: 2 bases; junction bases outside the gene matches: 8. J is TRBJ1-2 and V is TRBV13; TRBD1 matches at 8 bases. The receptor's source is an adult in good health. Sequenced here: peripheral blood, sampled on day 0 of AZD1222 vaccination. As DNA, the CDR3 is TGTGCCAGCAGTCATAACAGGGGGAAAAACTATGGCTACACCTTC. Translation gives CASSHNRGKNYGYTF.